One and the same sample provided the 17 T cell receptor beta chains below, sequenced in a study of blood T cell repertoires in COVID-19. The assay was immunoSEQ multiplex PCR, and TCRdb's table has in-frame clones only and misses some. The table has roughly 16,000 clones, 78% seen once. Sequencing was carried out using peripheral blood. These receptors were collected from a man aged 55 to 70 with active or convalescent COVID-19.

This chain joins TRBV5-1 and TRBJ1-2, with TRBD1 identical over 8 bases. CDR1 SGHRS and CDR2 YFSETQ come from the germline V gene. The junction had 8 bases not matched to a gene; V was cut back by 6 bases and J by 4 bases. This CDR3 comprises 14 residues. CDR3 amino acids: CASTTGGLGYGYTF. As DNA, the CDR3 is TGCGCCAGCACCACAGGGGGATTAGGCTATGGCTACACCTTC. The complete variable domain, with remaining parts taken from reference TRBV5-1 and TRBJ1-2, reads KAGVTQTPRYLIKTRGQQVTLSCSPISGHRSVSWYQQTPGQGLQFLFEYFSETQRNKGNFPGRFSGRQFSNSRSEMNVSTLELGDSALYLCASTTGGLGYGYTFGSGTRLTVV.

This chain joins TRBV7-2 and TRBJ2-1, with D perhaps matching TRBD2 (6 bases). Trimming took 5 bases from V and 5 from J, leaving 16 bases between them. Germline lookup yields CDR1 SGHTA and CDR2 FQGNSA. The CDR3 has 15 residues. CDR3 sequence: CASSQSSVPNNEQFF. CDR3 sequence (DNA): TGTGCCAGCAGCCAGTCTAGCGTCCCTAACAATGAGCAGTTCTTC.

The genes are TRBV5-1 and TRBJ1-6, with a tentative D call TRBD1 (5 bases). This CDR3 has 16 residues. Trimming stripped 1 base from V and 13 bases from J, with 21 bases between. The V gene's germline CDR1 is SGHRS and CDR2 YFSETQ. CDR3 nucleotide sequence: TGCGCCAGCAGCTTGTTGCCCAGACAGTTTGGACCTCCCCTCCACTTT. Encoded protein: CASSLLPRQFGPPLHF.

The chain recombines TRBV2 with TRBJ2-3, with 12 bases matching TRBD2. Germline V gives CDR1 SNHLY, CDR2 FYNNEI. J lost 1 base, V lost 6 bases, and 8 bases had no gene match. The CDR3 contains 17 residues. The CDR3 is CASSRETSGSGTDTQYF. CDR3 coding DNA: TGTGCCAGCAGCCGGGAGACTAGCGGGAGTGGCACAGATACGCAGTATTTT. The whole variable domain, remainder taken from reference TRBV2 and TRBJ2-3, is EPEVTQTPSHQVTQMGQEVILRCVPISNHLYFYWYRQILGQKVEFLVSFYNNEISEKSEIFDDQFSVERPDGSNFTLKIRSTKLEDSAMYFCASSRETSGSGTDTQYFGPGTRLTVL.

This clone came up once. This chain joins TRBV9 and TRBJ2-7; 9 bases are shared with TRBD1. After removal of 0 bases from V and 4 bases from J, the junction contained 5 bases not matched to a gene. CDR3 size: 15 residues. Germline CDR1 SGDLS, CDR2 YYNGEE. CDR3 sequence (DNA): TGTGCCAGCAGCGTAGACTGGACAGGGGCATACGAGCAGTACTTC. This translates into CASSVDWTGAYEQYF.

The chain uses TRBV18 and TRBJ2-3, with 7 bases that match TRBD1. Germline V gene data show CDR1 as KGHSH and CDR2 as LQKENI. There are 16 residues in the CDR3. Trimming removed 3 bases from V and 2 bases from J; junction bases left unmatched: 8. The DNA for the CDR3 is TGTGCCAGCTCACCCCCCCTGGGACAGACCACAGATACGCAGTATTTT. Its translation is CASSPPLGQTTDTQYF.

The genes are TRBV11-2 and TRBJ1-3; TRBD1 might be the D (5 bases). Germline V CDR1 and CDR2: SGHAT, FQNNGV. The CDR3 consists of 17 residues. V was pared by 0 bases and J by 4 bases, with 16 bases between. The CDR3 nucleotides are TGTGCCAGCAGCTTAGATCAGGACACCCGTCCCGGAAACACCATATATTTT. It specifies CASSLDQDTRPGNTIYF.

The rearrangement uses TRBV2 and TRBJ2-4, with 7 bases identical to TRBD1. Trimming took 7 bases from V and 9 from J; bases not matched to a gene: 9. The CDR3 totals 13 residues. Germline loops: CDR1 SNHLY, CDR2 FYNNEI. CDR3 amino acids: CASILTGRGIQYF. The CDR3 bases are TGTGCCAGCATCCTGACAGGGCGCGGCATTCAGTACTTC.

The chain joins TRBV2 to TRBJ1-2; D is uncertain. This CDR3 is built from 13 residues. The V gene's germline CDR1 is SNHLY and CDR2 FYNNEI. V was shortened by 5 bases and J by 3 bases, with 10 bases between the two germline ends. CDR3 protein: CASSQVTDYGYTF. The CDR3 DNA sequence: TGTGCCAGCAGTCAGGTCACGGACTATGGCTACACCTTC.

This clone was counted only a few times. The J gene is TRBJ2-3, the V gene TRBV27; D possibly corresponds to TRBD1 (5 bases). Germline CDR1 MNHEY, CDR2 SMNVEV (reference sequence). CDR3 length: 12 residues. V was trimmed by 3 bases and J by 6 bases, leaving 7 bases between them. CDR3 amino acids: CASSLGRDTQYF. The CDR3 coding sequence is TGTGCCAGCAGTTTGGGGCGGGATACGCAGTATTTT.

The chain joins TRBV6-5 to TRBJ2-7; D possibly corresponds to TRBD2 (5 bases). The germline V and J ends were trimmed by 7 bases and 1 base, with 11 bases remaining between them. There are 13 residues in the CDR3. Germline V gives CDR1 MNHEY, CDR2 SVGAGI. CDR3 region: CASTAPGSYEQYF. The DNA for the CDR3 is TGTGCCAGCACCGCGCCGGGGTCCTACGAGCAGTACTTC.

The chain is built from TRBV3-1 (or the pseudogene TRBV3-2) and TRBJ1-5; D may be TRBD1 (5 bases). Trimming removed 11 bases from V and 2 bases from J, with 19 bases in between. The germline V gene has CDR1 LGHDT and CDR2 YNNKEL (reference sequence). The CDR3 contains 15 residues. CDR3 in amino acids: CASQKGAGGNQPQHF. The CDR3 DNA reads TGTGCCTCACAAAAAGGGGCAGGAGGCAATCAGCCCCAGCATTTT.

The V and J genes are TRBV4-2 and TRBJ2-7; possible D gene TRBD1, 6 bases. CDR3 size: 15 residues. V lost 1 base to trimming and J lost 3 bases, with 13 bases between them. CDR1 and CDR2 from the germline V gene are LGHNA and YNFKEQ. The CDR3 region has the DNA TGTGCCAGCAGCCAAGGACCCCAAGGGGGCTACGAGCAGTACTTC. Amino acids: CASSQGPQGGYEQYF.

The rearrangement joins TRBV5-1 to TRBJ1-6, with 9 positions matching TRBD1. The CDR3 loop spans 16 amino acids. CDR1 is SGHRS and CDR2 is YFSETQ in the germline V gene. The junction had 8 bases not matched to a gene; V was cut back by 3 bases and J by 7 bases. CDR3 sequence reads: CASSSGTGIANSPLHF. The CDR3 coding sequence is TGCGCCAGCAGCTCCGGGACAGGGATCGCCAATTCACCCCTCCACTTT.

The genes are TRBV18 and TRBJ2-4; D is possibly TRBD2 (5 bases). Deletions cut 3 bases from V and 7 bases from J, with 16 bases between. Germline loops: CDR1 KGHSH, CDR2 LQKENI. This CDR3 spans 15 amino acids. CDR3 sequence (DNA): TGTGCCAGCTCACCCCCGGCTAGCCCGGGGAACATTCAGTACTTC. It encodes CASSPPASPGNIQYF.

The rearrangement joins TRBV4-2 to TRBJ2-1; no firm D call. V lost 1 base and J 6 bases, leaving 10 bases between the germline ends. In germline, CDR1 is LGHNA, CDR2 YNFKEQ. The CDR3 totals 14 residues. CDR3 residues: CASSQGRLLNEQFF. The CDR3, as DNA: TGTGCCAGCAGCCAAGGTCGACTGCTCAATGAGCAGTTCTTC.

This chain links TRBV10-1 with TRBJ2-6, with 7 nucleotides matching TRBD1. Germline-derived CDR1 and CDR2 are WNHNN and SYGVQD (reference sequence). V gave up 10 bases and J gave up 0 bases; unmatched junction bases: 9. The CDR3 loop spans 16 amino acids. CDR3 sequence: CAKGEDRNSGANVLTF. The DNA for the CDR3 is TGCGCCAAGGGCGAGGACAGGAACTCTGGGGCCAACGTCCTGACTTTC.